The 30 T cell receptor beta chains listed next were all sequenced from one sample in a study of response to subunit inactivated influenza vaccine. TCRdb ran MiXCR on the RT-PCR reads and lists one entry per CDR3 protein. The data hold some 600,000 distinct CDR3 sequences, with 12% to 15% observed a single time. Sequencing used PBMCs from blood, obtained 14 to 15 days before vaccination. Source of these receptors: a man aged 50 to 60 who received an inactivated influenza vaccine.

This clonotype was observed a single time. This chain joins TRBV30 and TRBJ2-5, with no clear D. With 0 bases removed from V and 0 bases from J, the gap between germline ends came to 5 bases. Germline V gene data show CDR1 as GTSNPN and CDR2 as SVGIG (reference sequence). The CDR3 spans 13 residues. The CDR3 sequence: CAWSVRDQETQYF. The CDR3, as DNA: TGTGCCTGGAGTGTACGGGACCAAGAGACCCAGTACTTC.

Many counts were recorded for this clonotype. V gene TRBV4-2 combines with J gene TRBJ2-3; tentative D call: TRBD2 (6 bases). Germline V gene lookup returns CDR1 LGHNA and CDR2 YNFKEQ. The CDR3 is 15 amino acids. Trimming removed 3 bases at V and 6 bases at J, with 16 bases between. This CDR3 reads CASSQGGPASDTQYF. The CDR3 nucleotides are TGTGCCAGCAGCCAGGGAGGTCCAGCCTCGGATACGCAGTATTTT.

The sample holds many counts of this clonotype. This rearrangement joins TRBV29-1 to TRBJ2-2, with TRBD1 as a possible D gene (5 bases). There are 13 residues in the CDR3. V lost 2 bases, J lost 3 bases, and 7 bases lay in between. In germline, CDR1 is SQVTM, CDR2 ANQGSEA. The CDR3 loop reads CSVETGYTGELFF. The CDR3 coding sequence is TGCAGCGTTGAAACAGGCTACACCGGGGAGCTGTTTTTT.

The chain has TRBV6-2 or TRBV6-3 and TRBJ2-2, with 7 positions matching TRBD2. V was clipped by 10 bases and J by 5 bases; unmatched bases: 10. The CDR3 is 14 residues long. Germline CDR1 MNHEY, CDR2 SVGEGT. The chain's CDR3 is CATAGLSVTGELFF. CDR3 in DNA: TGTGCCACAGCGGGACTATCAGTTACCGGGGAGCTGTTTTTT.

This rearrangement joins TRBV6-1 to TRBJ2-7; 10 nucleotides agree with TRBD2. CDR3 size: 15 residues. Germline lookup yields CDR1 MNHNS and CDR2 SASEGT. The ends lost 6 bases at V and 2 bases at J; junction bases unmatched: 7. DNA of the CDR3: TGTGCCAGCAGACCCGGACTAGCGGTTCCCTACGAGCAGTACTTC. Amino acid sequence: CASRPGLAVPYEQYF.

The CDR3 reads CSAGSGGTYEQFF. The DNA of the CDR3 is TGCAGTGCTGGTAGCGGGGGGACGTATGAGCAGTTCTTC. This chain connects TRBV20-1 to TRBJ2-1, with 10 bases fitting TRBD2. This CDR3 has 13 residues. The germline V gene has CDR1 DFQATT and CDR2 SNEGSKA (reference sequence). V gave up 5 bases and J gave up 8 bases; unmatched junction bases: 6.

In its sample, this clonotype was seen a few times. The rearrangement joins TRBV20-1 to TRBJ2-7; D is unclear. Germline-derived CDR1 and CDR2 are DFQATT and SNEGSKA (reference sequence). The CDR3 has 13 amino acids. V shed 2 bases and J shed 3 bases, with 11 bases lying between them. The CDR3 here is CSARSRPFYEQYF. CDR3 bases: TGCAGTGCTAGATCCCGACCCTTCTACGAGCAGTACTTC.

This chain connects TRBV3-1 to TRBJ1-5, with D unresolved. CDR1 and CDR2 (germline): LGHDT, YNNKEL (reference sequence). There are 14 residues in the CDR3. Trimming removed 0 bases at V and 9 bases at J, with 12 bases between. The CDR3: CASSQDGRRGPQHF. Here the CDR3 DNA reads TGTGCCAGCAGCCAAGATGGGCGGCGGGGGCCCCAGCATTTT.

This clonotype was seen more than once but under ten times. V gene TRBV5-1 combines with J gene TRBJ2-1, with 7 bases aligning to TRBD1. CDR3 length: 15 residues. Germline trimming cut 4 bases from V and 7 bases from J; bases unmatched to any gene: 11. Germline values: CDR1 SGHRS, CDR2 YFSETQ. The CDR3 reads CASSKGGAGTNEQFF. Here the CDR3 DNA reads TGCGCCAGCAGCAAAGGGGGCGCGGGTACTAATGAGCAGTTCTTC.

The J gene is TRBJ2-1, the V gene TRBV2; 8 nucleotides match TRBD2. V was clipped by 8 bases and J by 8 bases; unmatched bases: 14. The CDR3 length is 15 residues. CDR1 is SNHLY, CDR2 FYNNEI, per germline. The CDR3 nucleotides read TGTGCCAGCCACCGCGGGGGGCAGTCCAGCTATGAGCAGTTCTTC. This codes for CASHRGGQSSYEQFF.

This clonotype was observed a few times. The gene calls are TRBV20-1 and TRBJ2-3, with 7 bases fitting TRBD1. This CDR3 has 15 amino acids. V shed 2 bases and J 8 bases; nucleotides not matched to a gene: 13. The germline CDR1 and CDR2 sequences are DFQATT and SNEGSKA (reference sequence). The CDR3 nucleotides read TGCAGTGCTAGACCGGGACAGCCCCTCACGGGTACGCAGTATTTT. Residues: CSARPGQPLTGTQYF.

In its sample, this clonotype was seen a few times. The rearrangement links TRBV20-1 to TRBJ2-3; tentative D call: TRBD1 (6 bases). The germline V gene encodes CDR1 DFQATT and CDR2 SNEGSKA (reference sequence). Trimming removed 0 bases from V and 1 base from J, with 8 bases in between. The CDR3 covers 14 residues. CDR3 sequence reads: CSAREAGGTDTQYF. The CDR3, as DNA: TGCAGTGCTAGAGAGGCAGGGGGCACAGATACGCAGTATTTT.

This clonotype has only a few counts. This chain uses TRBV2 with TRBJ2-5, with 9 bases matching TRBD2. Germline V CDR1 and CDR2: SNHLY, FYNNEI. V shed 4 bases, J shed 5 bases, and the junction held 8 bases outside the gene matches. The CDR3 loop spans 15 amino acids. CDR3 DNA: TGTGCCAGCAGTGTTGGTCTAGCGGGAAGTGAGACCCAGTACTTC. Its protein is CASSVGLAGSETQYF.

This clonotype has a handful of counts. V gene TRBV30 combines with J gene TRBJ2-1, with D perhaps being TRBD1 or TRBD2 (7 bases each). Germline loops: CDR1 GTSNPN, CDR2 SVGIG (reference sequence). The CDR3 runs 13 residues. Trimming took 2 bases from V and 8 from J, leaving 13 bases between them. CDR3 nucleotide sequence: TGTGCCTGGAGTCGACAGGGAGGGGATGAGCAGTTCTTC. It specifies CAWSRQGGDEQFF.

There are a few counts of this clonotype. V gene TRBV6-5 combines with J gene TRBJ2-1; D unresolved. The CDR3 length is 12 residues. Trimming removed 5 bases from V and 8 bases from J, with 10 bases in between. Germline values: CDR1 MNHEY, CDR2 SVGAGI. Written as DNA, the CDR3 is TGTGCCAGCAGTCCACAAGTAGATGAGCAGTTCTTC. This translates into CASSPQVDEQFF.

This clonotype was observed at least ten times. The chain uses TRBV4-2 and TRBJ1-1; TRBD1 aligns across 7 bases. The germline gives CDR1 LGHNA, CDR2 YNFKEQ. The CDR3 runs 14 residues. V lost 1 base to trimming and J lost 5 bases; unmatched junction nucleotides: 4. Here the CDR3 DNA reads TGTGCCAGCAGCCAAGGGGGCAGGGGGACTGAAGCTTTCTTT. It yields the protein CASSQGGRGTEAFF.

This clonotype appeared a few times. This sequence joins TRBV5-1 and TRBJ2-7, with 11 positions matching TRBD2. Germline assignment: CDR1 SGHRS and CDR2 YFSETQ. The V segment lost 4 bases and the J segment 2 bases; nucleotides outside the gene matches: 11. The CDR3 contains 17 residues. CDR3: CASSHILAGEPPYEQYF. In nucleotides, the CDR3 is TGCGCCAGCAGCCACATACTAGCGGGAGAACCTCCCTACGAGCAGTACTTC.

This clonotype was found a few times. The chain combines TRBV9 with TRBJ2-2, with 7 bases that match TRBD1. Germline V gives CDR1 SGDLS, CDR2 YYNGEE. The junction had 2 bases not matched to a gene; V was cut back by 0 bases and J by 0 bases. The CDR3 runs 16 residues. CDR3 nucleotides: TGTGCCAGCAGCGTAGGAGGGGGCGCGAACACCGGGGAGCTGTTTTTT. Its protein product is CASSVGGGANTGELFF.

The chain has TRBV7-2 and TRBJ2-3; D possibly matches TRBD1 or TRBD2 (5 bases each). Germline V gene data show CDR1 as SGHTA and CDR2 as FQGNSA. V gave up 1 base and J gave up 5 bases, with 16 bases separating them. CDR3 length equals 16 residues. In nucleotides, the CDR3 is TGTGCCAGCAGCTTAGTGTGGGACGTAAAAAAAGATACGCAGTATTTT. It translates to CASSLVWDVKKDTQYF.

This clonotype was detected a few times. The V gene is TRBV7-2, the J gene TRBJ2-5; no reliable D call. CDR1 and CDR2 (germline): SGHTA, FQGNSA. The germline V and J ends were trimmed by 5 bases and 5 bases, with 15 bases remaining between them. This CDR3 region has 14 residues. The CDR3, as DNA: TGTGCCAGCAGCCCCCCTGGGTTGTACGAGACCCAGTACTTC. This codes for CASSPPGLYETQYF.

V gene TRBV12-3 or TRBV12-4 combines with J gene TRBJ1-5; D uncertain. V lost 1 base, J lost 7 bases, and 11 bases lay in between. The CDR3 is made up of 14 amino acids. CDR3 DNA sequence: TGTGCCAGCAGTTTAGAGGGATGGTTACAGCCCCAGCATTTT. Protein product: CASSLEGWLQPQHF.

This clonotype was seen a few times. This chain uses TRBV7-2 with TRBJ1-1; no reliable D call. The length of the CDR3 is 14 residues. V dropped 1 base and J dropped 0 bases, with 6 bases sitting between them. CDR1 and CDR2 from the germline V gene are SGHTA and FQGNSA. CDR3 bases: TGTGCCAGCAGCTTAGTCTTGTTGAACACTGAAGCTTTCTTT. Translation gives CASSLVLLNTEAFF. Combining the CDR3 with reference TRBV7-2 and TRBJ1-1 gives the whole variable domain GAGVSQSPSNKVTEKGKDVELRCDPISGHTALYWYRQSLGQGLEFLIYFQGNSAPDKSGLPSDRFSAERTGGSVSTLTIQRTQQEDSAVYLCASSLVLLNTEAFFGQGTRLTVV.

V is TRBV15 and J is TRBJ2-4; D not resolved. Germline CDR1 and CDR2: LNHNV and YYDKDF (reference sequence). V shed 5 bases and J shed 6 bases, with 14 bases lying between them. The CDR3 is 14 amino acids. For the CDR3, the DNA is TGTGCCACCAGCCAAAGTGGGCGGATAAACATTCAGTACTTC. Translating gives CATSQSGRINIQYF.

The CDR3 DNA follows: TGCGCCAGCAGCCGGGGCCCAGGGGGAGGGACGAACACCGGGGAGCTGTTTTTT. Its translation: CASSRGPGGGTNTGELFF. The chain carries TRBV4-3 and TRBJ2-2; D is perhaps TRBD1 or TRBD2 (7 bases each). The V end was cut by 4 bases, the J end by 0 bases, with 18 bases between. Germline values: CDR1 LGHNA, CDR2 YSLEER. CDR3 length equals 18 residues.

This clonotype was seen repeatedly, ten times or more. The V gene is TRBV20-1, the J gene TRBJ2-1, with D possibly TRBD1 on 7 matching bases. Germline V lookup: CDR1 DFQATT, CDR2 SNEGSKA (reference sequence). Trimming removed 6 bases at V and 4 bases at J, with 22 bases between. The CDR3 runs 16 residues. CDR3 amino acids: CSAGGTDRRGYNEQFF. For the CDR3, the DNA is TGCAGTGCAGGAGGGACGGACAGGAGGGGATACAATGAGCAGTTCTTC.

V and J are TRBV27 and TRBJ1-1; 10 bases match TRBD1. J was trimmed by 1 base and V by 2 bases; bases with no gene match: 7. Germline CDR1 and CDR2: MNHEY and SMNVEV (reference sequence). CDR3 length equals 17 residues. The CDR3 loop is CASSLHRTGGGNTEAFF. CDR3 sequence (DNA): TGTGCCAGCAGTTTACATCGGACAGGGGGTGGGAACACTGAAGCTTTCTTT.

This clonotype was seen only a few times. The chain employs TRBV14 and TRBJ2-7; 10 bases agree with TRBD2. The CDR3 runs to 18 residues. J gave up 0 bases and V 1 base, and 9 bases lay outside the gene matches. Germline V gene sequence: CDR1 SGHDN, CDR2 FVKESK. DNA of the CDR3: TGTGCCAGCAGCCAAGGGGGTAGCGGGGGGCACTTCTCCTACGAGCAGTACTTC. This codes for CASSQGGSGGHFSYEQYF.

This clonotype has more than one count but fewer than ten. The chain employs TRBV28 and TRBJ1-1; a possible D gene is TRBD1 (6 bases). The CDR3 consists of 14 residues. CDR1 is MDHEN and CDR2 is SYDVKM in the germline V gene. V gave up 4 bases and J gave up 7 bases, with 16 bases separating them. CDR3 sequence reads: CASSSRTGNLEAFF. The DNA of the CDR3 is TGTGCCAGCAGTTCAAGAACAGGGAACCTTGAAGCTTTCTTT.

This clonotype was counted only a few times. V is TRBV20-1 and J is TRBJ2-7; 7 nucleotides match TRBD1. The junction had 10 bases not matched to a gene; V was cut back by 3 bases and J by 5 bases. This CDR3 has 14 residues. Germline assignment: CDR1 DFQATT and CDR2 SNEGSKA (reference sequence). The CDR3 is CSASPAGGGNEQYF. Written as DNA, the CDR3 is TGCAGTGCTAGTCCGGCAGGGGGTGGGAACGAGCAGTACTTC.

V gene TRBV7-9 combines with J gene TRBJ2-5; D might be TRBD1 (7 bases). Germline values: CDR1 SEHNR, CDR2 FQNEAQ (reference sequence). Trimming took 8 bases from V and 1 from J, leaving 14 bases between them. This CDR3 region has 14 residues. CDR3 sequence reads: CASRGAGGQETQYF. CDR3 DNA: TGTGCCAGCCGCGGGGCAGGGGGCCAAGAGACCCAGTACTTC.